This T cell receptor (beta chain) was documented in a study of OX40 agonist ivuxolimab in advanced cancers. Study-level information: Ivuxolimab doses were 0.01, 0.1, 0.3, 1.5, 3 or 10 mg/kg every 2 weeks.

On this clone itself: Antigen unknown.

Points from the study as a whole: Dosing at 0.1 to 3.0 mg/kg was accompanied by clonal expansion of CD4+ and CD8+ blood T cells by week 6.

Method: immunoSEQ multiplex PCR; TCRdb's copy keeps in-frame clones and lacks some. The sample includes tens of thousands of clones, roughly 85% seen only once; the top ten take under 4.5%. V shed 2 bases and J shed 8 bases, with 11 bases lying between them. Germline V lookup: CDR1 SGHNT, CDR2 YYREEE (reference sequence). CDR3 length: 13 residues. Any history of autoimmune disease or systemic immunosuppression disqualified patients. This receptor was taken from an adult with an advanced solid tumor such as melanoma, head and neck, liver or kidney cancer. Sample: CD4+ or CD8+ T cells sorted from blood, taken in a trial of the OX40 agonist ivuxolimab. This chain connects TRBV5-4 to TRBJ1-3; D is unclear. The DNA of the CDR3 is TGTGCCAGCAGCTTCTTTGGCGAGGACACCATATATTTT. Amino acids: CASSFFGEDTIYF.